The clone carrying this T cell receptor beta chain was seen only a few times. What it recognizes is unknown. This sample was taken from a study of T-cell reconstitution after alpha-beta-depleted transplantation in children. This sample's TCRbeta library carried unique molecular identifier barcodes. TCRdb reprocessed the PCR reads with MiXCR, giving one entry per CDR3 protein. The sample lists about 1,000,000 distinct CDR3 sequences, about 29% occurring once. Study conclusions and caveats: Several hundred expanded graft clones reportedly gave rise to the alpha-beta T cells present about two months after transplant. There were some patients whose high TCRbeta diversity at day 60 came from surviving recipient T cells and thymic progenitors.

The source of this sequence is a boy younger than two who had a stem cell transplant for SCID, so the T cells may come from the graft donor. This specimen consisted of PBMCs, mostly from graft donor cells, obtained 360 days after TCRalphabeta/CD19-depleted stem cell transplant.

CDR3 bases: TGTGCCATCAACCCCACAGGGAGTGGTAATGAGCAGTTCTTC. Translating gives CAINPTGSGNEQFF. The chain joins TRBV28 to TRBJ2-1; possible D gene TRBD1, 6 bases. The V end lost 10 bases, the J end lost 7 bases, and 20 bases lay between the germline ends. This CDR3 is built from 14 residues. Germline-derived CDR1 and CDR2 are MDHEN and SYDVKM.